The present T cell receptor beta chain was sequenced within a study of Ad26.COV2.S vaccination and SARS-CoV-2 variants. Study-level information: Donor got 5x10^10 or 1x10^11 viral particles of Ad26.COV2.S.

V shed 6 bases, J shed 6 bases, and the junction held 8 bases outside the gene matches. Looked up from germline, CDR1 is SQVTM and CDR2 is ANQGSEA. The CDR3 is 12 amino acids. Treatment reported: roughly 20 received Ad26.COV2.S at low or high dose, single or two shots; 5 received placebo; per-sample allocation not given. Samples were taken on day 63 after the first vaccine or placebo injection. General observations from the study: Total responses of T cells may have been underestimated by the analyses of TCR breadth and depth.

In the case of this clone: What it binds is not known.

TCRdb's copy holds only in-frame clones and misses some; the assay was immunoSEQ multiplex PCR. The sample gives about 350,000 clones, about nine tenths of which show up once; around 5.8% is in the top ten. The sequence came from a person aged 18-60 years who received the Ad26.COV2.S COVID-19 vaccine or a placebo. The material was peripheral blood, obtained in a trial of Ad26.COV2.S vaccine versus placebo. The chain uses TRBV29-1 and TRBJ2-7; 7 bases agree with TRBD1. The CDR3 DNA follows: TGCAGCGTCGGCCCACAGGGGCCCGAGCAGTACTTC. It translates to CSVGPQGPEQYF.